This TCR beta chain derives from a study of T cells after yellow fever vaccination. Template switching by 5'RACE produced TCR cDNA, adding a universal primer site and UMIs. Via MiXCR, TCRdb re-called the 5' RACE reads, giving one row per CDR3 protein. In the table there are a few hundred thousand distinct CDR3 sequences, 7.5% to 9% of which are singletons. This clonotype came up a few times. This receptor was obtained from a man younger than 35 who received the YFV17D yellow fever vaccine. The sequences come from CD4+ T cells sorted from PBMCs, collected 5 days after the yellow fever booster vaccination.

The CDR3 region is CASSYSGTGRSGYTF. CDR3 bases: TGTGCCAGCAGCTACTCCGGGACAGGGAGGAGTGGCTACACCTTC. The rearrangement joins TRBV7-2 to TRBJ1-2, with 9 bases matching TRBD1. This CDR3 is 15 amino acids long. J gave up 7 bases and V 4 bases, and 10 bases lay outside the gene matches. The germline V gene has CDR1 SGHTA and CDR2 FQGNSA.